The next 5 T cell receptor beta chains were all read from a single sample in a study of OX40 agonist ivuxolimab in advanced cancers. Sequencing used immunoSEQ multiplex PCR; TCRdb keeps in-frame clones, though not all of them. Counted here are roughly 75,000 clones, 83% occurring once; the ten biggest clones make up roughly 0.77%. Sequenced here: CD4+ or CD8+ T cells sorted from blood, sampled in a trial of the OX40 agonist ivuxolimab. The origin of the receptors is an adult with an advanced solid tumor such as melanoma, head and neck, liver or kidney cancer.

The rearrangement links TRBV7-6 to TRBJ1-3, with a possible D match to TRBD1 (5 bases). CDR3 length: 16 amino acids. Deletions cut 5 bases from V and 2 bases from J, with 16 bases between. Germline values: CDR1 SGHVS, CDR2 FNYEAQ. CDR3 bases: TGTGCCAGCAGCCCCCTTTCCCAGGGACCTGGAAACACCATATATTTT. Protein: CASSPLSQGPGNTIYF.

In its sample, this clone is medium-sized. V usage is TRBV7-2 and J usage is TRBJ1-2; tentative D call: TRBD1 (5 bases). V lost 5 bases and J 6 bases, leaving 13 bases between the germline ends. CDR1 and CDR2 (germline): SGHTA, FQGNSA. CDR3 length: 13 amino acids. The CDR3 coding sequence is TGTGCCAGCAGCCGGGACGTACAACATGGCTACACCTTC. This translates into CASSRDVQHGYTF.

The CDR3: CAISVSNTEAFF. CDR3 DNA: TGTGCCATCAGTGTTTCGAACACTGAAGCTTTCTTT. J is TRBJ1-1 and V is TRBV10-3; no clear D. V lost 4 bases and J 1 base, leaving 4 bases between the germline ends. The germline CDR1 and CDR2 sequences are ENHRY and SYGVKD. CDR3 size: 12 residues.

The CDR3 sequence is CASSPPGLAGGAEQYF. The CDR3 DNA reads as TGTGCCAGCAGCCCTCCTGGACTAGCGGGGGGGGCAGAGCAGTACTTC. The genes are TRBV6-6 and TRBJ2-7, with TRBD2 matching over 15 bases. The CDR3 totals 16 residues. Germline assignment: CDR1 MNHNY and CDR2 SVGAGI (reference sequence). J gave up 7 bases and V 6 bases, and 10 bases lay outside the gene matches.

The V and J genes are TRBV29-1 and TRBJ1-1; D gene uncertain. V lost 6 bases, J lost 5 bases, and 16 bases lay in between. The CDR3 is 13 amino acids. Germline loops: CDR1 SQVTM, CDR2 ANQGSEA. The CDR3 nucleotides are TGCAGCGTCCCGAGGCCAGGAGGGACTGAAGCTTTCTTT. Its protein is CSVPRPGGTEAFF. Supplemented by reference TRBV29-1 and TRBJ1-1, the full variable domain reads SAVISQKPSRDICQRGTSLTIQCQVDSQVTMMFWYRQQPGQSLTLIATANQGSEATYESGFVIDKFPISRPNLTFSTLTVSNMSPEDSSIYLCSVPRPGGTEAFFGQGTRLTVV.